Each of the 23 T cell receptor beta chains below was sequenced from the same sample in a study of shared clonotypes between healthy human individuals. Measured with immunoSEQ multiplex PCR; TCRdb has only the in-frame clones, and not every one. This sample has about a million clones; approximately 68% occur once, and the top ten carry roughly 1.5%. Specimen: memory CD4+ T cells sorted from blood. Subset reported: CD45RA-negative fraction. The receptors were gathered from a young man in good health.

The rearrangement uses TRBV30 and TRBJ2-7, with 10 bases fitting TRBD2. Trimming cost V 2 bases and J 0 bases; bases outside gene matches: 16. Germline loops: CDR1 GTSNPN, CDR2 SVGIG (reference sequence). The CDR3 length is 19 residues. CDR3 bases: TGTGCCTGGAGTACGGCTGCGGGACTAGCGCGAAAAAACTCCTACGAGCAGTACTTC. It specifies CAWSTAAGLARKNSYEQYF.

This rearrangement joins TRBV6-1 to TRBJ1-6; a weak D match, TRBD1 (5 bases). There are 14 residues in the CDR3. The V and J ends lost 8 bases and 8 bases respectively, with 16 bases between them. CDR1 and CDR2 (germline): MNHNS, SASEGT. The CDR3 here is CASAPRGEDSPLHF. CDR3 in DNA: TGTGCCAGCGCCCCTCGGGGGGAAGATTCACCCCTCCACTTT.

In nucleotides, the CDR3 is TGTGCCAGCAGCTTAGCGAGGACAGTCTATGGCTACACCTTC. This codes for CASSLARTVYGYTF. The V gene is TRBV7-8, the J gene TRBJ1-2; D might be TRBD1 (6 bases). V gave up 0 bases and J gave up 4 bases, with 9 bases separating them. Germline V CDR1 and CDR2: SGHVS, FQNEAQ. CDR3 length: 14 residues.

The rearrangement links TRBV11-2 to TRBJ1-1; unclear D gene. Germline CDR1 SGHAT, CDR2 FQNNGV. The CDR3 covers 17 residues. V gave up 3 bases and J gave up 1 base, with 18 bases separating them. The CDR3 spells CASSFSRSLVKNTEAFF. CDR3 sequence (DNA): TGTGCCAGCAGCTTCAGTCGATCCCTGGTCAAGAACACTGAAGCTTTCTTT.

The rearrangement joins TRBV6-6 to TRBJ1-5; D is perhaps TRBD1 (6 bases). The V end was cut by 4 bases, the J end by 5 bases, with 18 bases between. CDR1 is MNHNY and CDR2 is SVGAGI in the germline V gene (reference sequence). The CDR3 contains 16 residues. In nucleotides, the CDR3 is TGTGCCAGCAGTTTTAAAACAGGGAAGAAACATCAGCCCCAGCATTTT. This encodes CASSFKTGKKHQPQHF.

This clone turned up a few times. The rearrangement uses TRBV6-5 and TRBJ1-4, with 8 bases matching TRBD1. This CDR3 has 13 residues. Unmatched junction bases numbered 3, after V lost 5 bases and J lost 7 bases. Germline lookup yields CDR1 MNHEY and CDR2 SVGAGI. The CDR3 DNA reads TGTGCCAGCAGTCCCGACAGGGGTGAAAAACTGTTTTTT. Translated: CASSPDRGEKLFF.

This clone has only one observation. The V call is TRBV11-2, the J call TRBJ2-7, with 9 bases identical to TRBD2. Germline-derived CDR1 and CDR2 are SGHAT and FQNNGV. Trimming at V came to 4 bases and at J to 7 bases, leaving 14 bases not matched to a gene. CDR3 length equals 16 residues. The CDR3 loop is CASSSGAGGGAEEQYF. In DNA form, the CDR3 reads TGTGCCAGCAGCTCCGGAGCTGGCGGGGGGGCCGAAGAGCAGTACTTC.

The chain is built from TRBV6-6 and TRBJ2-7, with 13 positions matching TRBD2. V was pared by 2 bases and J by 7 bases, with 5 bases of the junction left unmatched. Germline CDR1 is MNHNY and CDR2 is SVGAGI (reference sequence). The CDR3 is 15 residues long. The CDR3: CASSYGLAGVGEQYF. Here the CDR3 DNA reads TGTGCCAGCAGTTACGGACTAGCGGGAGTGGGAGAGCAGTACTTC.

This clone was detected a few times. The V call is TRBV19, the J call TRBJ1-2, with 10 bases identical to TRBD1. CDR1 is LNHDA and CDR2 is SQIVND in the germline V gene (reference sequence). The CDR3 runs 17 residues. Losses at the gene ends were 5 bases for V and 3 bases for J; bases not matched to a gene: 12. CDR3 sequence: CASSLHRTGQGDYGYTF. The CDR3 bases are TGTGCCAGTAGTCTCCATCGGACTGGACAGGGGGACTATGGCTACACCTTC.

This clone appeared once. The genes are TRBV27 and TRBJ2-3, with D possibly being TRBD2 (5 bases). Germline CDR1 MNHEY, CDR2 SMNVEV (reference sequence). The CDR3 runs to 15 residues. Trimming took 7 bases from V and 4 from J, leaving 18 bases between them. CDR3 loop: CASKSGGRPPDTQYF. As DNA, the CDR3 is TGTGCCAGCAAGAGCGGTGGACGCCCCCCAGATACGCAGTATTTT.

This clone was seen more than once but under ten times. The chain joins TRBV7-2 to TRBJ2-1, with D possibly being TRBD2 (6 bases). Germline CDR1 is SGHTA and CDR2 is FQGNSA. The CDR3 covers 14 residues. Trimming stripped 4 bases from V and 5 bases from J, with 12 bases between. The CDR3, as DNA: TGTGCCAGCAGCTCTAGCGCCCTGAACAATGAGCAGTTCTTC. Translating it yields CASSSSALNNEQFF.

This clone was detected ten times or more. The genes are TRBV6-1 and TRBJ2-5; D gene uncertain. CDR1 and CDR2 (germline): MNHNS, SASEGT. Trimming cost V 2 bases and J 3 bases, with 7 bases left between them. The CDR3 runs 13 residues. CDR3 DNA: TGTGCCAGCAGTGAAACCAGCAAAGAGACCCAGTACTTC. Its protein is CASSETSKETQYF.

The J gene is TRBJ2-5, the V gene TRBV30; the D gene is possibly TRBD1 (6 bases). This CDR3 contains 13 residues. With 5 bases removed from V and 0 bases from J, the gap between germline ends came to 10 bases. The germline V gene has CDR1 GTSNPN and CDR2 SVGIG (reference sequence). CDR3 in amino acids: CAWSGVYQETQYF. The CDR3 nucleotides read TGTGCCTGGTCAGGGGTCTACCAAGAGACCCAGTACTTC.

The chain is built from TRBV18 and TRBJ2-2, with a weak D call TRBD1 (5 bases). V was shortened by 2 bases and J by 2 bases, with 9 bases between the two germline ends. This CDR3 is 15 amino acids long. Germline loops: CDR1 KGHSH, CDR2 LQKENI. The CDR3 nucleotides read TGTGCCAGCTCACCAGCAGGGATTAACACCGGGGAGCTGTTTTTT. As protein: CASSPAGINTGELFF.

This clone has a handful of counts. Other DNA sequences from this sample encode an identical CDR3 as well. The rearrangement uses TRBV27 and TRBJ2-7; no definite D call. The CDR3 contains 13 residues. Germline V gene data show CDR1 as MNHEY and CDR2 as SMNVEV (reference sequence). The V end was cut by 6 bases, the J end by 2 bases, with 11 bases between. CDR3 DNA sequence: TGTGCCAGCAGGACGGATGGACCCTACGAGCAGTACTTC. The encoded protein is CASRTDGPYEQYF.

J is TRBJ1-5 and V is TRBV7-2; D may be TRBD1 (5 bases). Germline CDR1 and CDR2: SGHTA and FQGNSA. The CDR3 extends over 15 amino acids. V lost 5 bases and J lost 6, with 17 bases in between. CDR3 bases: TGTGCCAGCAGCCCTGTGGGCGGGGGGAGTCAGCCCCAGCATTTT. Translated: CASSPVGGGSQPQHF. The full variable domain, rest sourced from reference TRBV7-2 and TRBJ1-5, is GAGVSQSPSNKVTEKGKDVELRCDPISGHTALYWYRQSLGQGLEFLIYFQGNSAPDKSGLPSDRFSAERTGGSVSTLTIQRTQQEDSAVYLCASSPVGGGSQPQHFGDGTRLSIL.

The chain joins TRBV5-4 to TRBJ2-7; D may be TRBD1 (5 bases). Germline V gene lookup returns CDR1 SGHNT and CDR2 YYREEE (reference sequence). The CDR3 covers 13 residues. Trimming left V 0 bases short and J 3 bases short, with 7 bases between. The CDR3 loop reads CASSLGGRYEQYF. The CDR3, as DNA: TGTGCCAGCAGCTTGGGGGGCCGCTACGAGCAGTACTTC.

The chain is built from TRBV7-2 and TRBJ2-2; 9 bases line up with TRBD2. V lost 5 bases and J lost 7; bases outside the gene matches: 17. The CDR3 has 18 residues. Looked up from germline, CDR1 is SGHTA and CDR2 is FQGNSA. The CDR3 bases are TGTGCCAGCAGCCCAGGCCCGGTAGCGGGGGCCTTCGGCGGGGAGCTGTTTTTT. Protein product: CASSPGPVAGAFGGELFF.

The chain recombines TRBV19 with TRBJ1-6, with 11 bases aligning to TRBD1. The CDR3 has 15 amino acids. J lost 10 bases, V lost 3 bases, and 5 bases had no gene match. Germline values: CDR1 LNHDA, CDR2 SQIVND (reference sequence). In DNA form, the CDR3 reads TGTGCCAGTAGTATCGGGACAGGGGGTGGATCACCCCTCCACTTT. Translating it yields CASSIGTGGGSPLHF.

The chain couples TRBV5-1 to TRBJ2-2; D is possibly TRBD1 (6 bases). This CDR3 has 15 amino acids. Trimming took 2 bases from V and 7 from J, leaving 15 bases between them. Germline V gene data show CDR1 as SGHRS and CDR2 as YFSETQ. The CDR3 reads CASSFEPGHDGELFF. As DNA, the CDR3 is TGCGCCAGCAGCTTCGAGCCGGGACATGACGGGGAGCTGTTTTTT.

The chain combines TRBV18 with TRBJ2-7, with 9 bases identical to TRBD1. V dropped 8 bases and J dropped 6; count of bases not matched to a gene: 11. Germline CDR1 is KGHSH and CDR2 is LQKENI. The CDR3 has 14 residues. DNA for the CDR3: TGTGCCAGCGGGCAGACAGGGGGGAACTCCGAGCAGTACTTC. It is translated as CASGQTGGNSEQYF.

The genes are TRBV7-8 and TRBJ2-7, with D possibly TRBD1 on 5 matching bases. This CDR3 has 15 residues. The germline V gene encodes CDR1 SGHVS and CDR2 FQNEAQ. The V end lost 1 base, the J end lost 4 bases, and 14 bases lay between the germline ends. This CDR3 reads CASSLGRQTPYEQYF. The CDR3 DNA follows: TGTGCCAGCAGCTTAGGGCGACAGACTCCATACGAGCAGTACTTC.

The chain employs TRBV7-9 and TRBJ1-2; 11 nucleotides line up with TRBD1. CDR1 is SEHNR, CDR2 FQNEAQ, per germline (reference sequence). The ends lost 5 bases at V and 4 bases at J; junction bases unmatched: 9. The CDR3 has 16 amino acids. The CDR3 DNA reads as TGTGCCAGCAGCCTACCCTCGGGACAGGGGGTCTATGGCTACACCTTC. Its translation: CASSLPSGQGVYGYTF.